Listed here are 4 T cell receptor beta chains from one sample, sequenced in a study of blood T cell repertoires in COVID-19 (dated by TCRdb to 2019 to 2021). Library preparation was by the immunoSEQ multiplex PCR assay. TCRdb limited this immuneACCESS table to in-frame rearrangements with V and J called. A share of clones is missing; checked studies link under half to unresolved V genes, and the rest is unexplained. This sample comprises 70,000 to 95,000 clones, 75% to 95% of them detected only once. Together, the top ten hold 3.9% of the sample. Sample: peripheral blood. These receptors were taken from a woman aged 45-59 years in a cohort sampled during active COVID-19.

The chain links TRBV19 to TRBJ1-1, with D maybe TRBD1 (5 bases). This CDR3 has 13 amino acids. Germline V gene data show CDR1 as LNHDA and CDR2 as SQIVND (reference sequence). V lost 4 bases to trimming and J lost 4 bases, with 10 bases between them. CDR3 DNA: TGTGCCAGTAGTAGACAGCAGGGCACTGAAGCTTTCTTT. Protein product: CASSRQQGTEAFF.

The chain links TRBV5-4 to TRBJ1-2; D uncertain. V was cut by 4 bases and J by 4 bases, with 17 bases left in between. There are 15 residues in the CDR3. Germline lookup yields CDR1 SGHNT and CDR2 YYREEE (reference sequence). The CDR3 DNA reads TGTGCCAGCAGCACCGGGCGGGCACATCTCTATGGCTACACCTTC. Translated, it gives CASSTGRAHLYGYTF.

This chain's CDR3 is CASSQRRGYGLETQYF. The CDR3 bases are TGTGCCAGCAGCCAAAGGAGGGGATATGGCTTAGAGACCCAGTACTTC. The chain links TRBV3-1 (or the pseudogene TRBV3-2) to TRBJ2-5; D might be TRBD2 (6 bases). Germline loops: CDR1 LGHDT, CDR2 YNNKEL (reference sequence). V dropped 2 bases and J dropped 4 bases, with 17 bases sitting between them. The CDR3 is 16 amino acids.

V gene TRBV27 combines with J gene TRBJ2-7; possibly TRBD1 for D (6 bases). Trimming took off 6 bases at V and 12 bases at J, with 15 bases between the two ends. Germline CDR1 and CDR2: MNHEY and SMNVEV (reference sequence). The CDR3 extends over 11 amino acids. The CDR3: CASRERQGWYF. CDR3 DNA sequence: TGTGCCAGCAGGGAACGGCAGGGGTGGTACTTC.